This T cell receptor beta chain is from a study of T-cell reconstitution after alpha-beta-depleted transplantation in children. This clonotype was detected a few times. Unique molecular identifiers were built into the TCRbeta library. MiXCR, run by TCRdb on the PCR reads, gives a single entry per CDR3 protein. The profile shows some 550,000 distinct CDR3 sequences, under 25% of them singletons. Germline-derived CDR1 and CDR2 are MNHEY and SVGEGT. J gave up 1 base and V 4 bases, and 17 bases lay outside the gene matches. The CDR3 has 20 residues. The gene calls are TRBV6-2 or TRBV6-3 and TRBJ2-3; TRBD2 matches 10 bases. This receptor was identified in a boy less than two years old who had a stem cell transplant for acute myeloid leukemia, so the T cells may come from the graft donor. The source material was PBMCs, mostly from graft donor cells, sampled 360 days after TCRalphabeta/CD19-depleted stem cell transplant. In DNA form, the CDR3 reads TGTGCCAGCAGTTTTGGGTATGGGCCTAGCGGGGGTGCGGGCACAGATACGCAGTATTTT. Translation gives CASSFGYGPSGGAGTDTQYF.